The 8 T cell receptor beta chains below come from one sample, sequenced in a study of blood T cell repertoires in COVID-19. Method: immunoSEQ multiplex PCR; TCRdb's copy keeps in-frame clones and lacks some. This table has 110,000 to 150,000 clones, roughly 86% appearing once. Input material: peripheral blood. The receptor source for this set is a human donor in a cohort sampled during active COVID-19.

Here the CDR3 DNA reads TGTGCCTGGAGTGTGGTCGGGAGGAACACTGAAGCTTTCTTT. Its translation is CAWSVVGRNTEAFF. The chain carries TRBV30 and TRBJ1-1; D gene uncertain. V was shortened by 0 bases and J by 1 base, with 9 bases between the two germline ends. The CDR3 consists of 14 residues. Germline CDR1 reads GTSNPN; CDR2 reads SVGIG (reference sequence).

The chain has TRBV9 and TRBJ2-7; 8 bases agree with TRBD1. CDR3 length equals 15 residues. V gave up 4 bases and J gave up 5 bases; unmatched junction bases: 11. The germline gives CDR1 SGDLS, CDR2 YYNGEE. For the CDR3, the DNA is TGTGCCAGCAGCTTGATGAAAGGGGGACAGGACGAGCAGTACTTC. Translating gives CASSLMKGGQDEQYF.

The table lists this clone with a count of one. The chain is built from TRBV9 and TRBJ1-2; TRBD1 agrees at 7 bases. The germline CDR1 and CDR2 sequences are SGDLS and YYNGEE. The CDR3 has 14 residues. V lost 4 bases, J lost 5 bases, and 8 bases stayed unmatched. The CDR3 is CASSPTGQLYGYTF. The CDR3 nucleotides are TGTGCCAGCAGCCCCACGGGACAGCTATATGGCTACACCTTC.

This clone was seen ten or more times. The gene calls are TRBV2 and TRBJ2-7, with unresolved D. CDR3 length: 11 residues. Germline lookup yields CDR1 SNHLY and CDR2 FYNNEI. The germline V and J ends were trimmed by 9 bases and 6 bases, with 12 bases remaining between them. The CDR3 coding sequence is TGTGCCAGTTCGGTGGGCATCGAGCAGTACTTC. Translated, it gives CASSVGIEQYF.

This clone was observed a single time. The rearrangement uses TRBV4-1 and TRBJ1-2; TRBD1 agrees at 7 bases. V was clipped by 4 bases and J by 4 bases; unmatched bases: 9. The CDR3 has 15 amino acids. Germline V gene sequence: CDR1 MGHRA, CDR2 YSYEKL. The CDR3, as DNA: TGCGCCAGCAGCCTGGGGCACAGGGGCGCCTATGGCTACACCTTC. It encodes CASSLGHRGAYGYTF.

The rearrangement uses TRBV11-1 and TRBJ2-7, with 7 bases that match TRBD1. The CDR3 spans 13 residues. Germline V gene lookup returns CDR1 SGHAT and CDR2 FQDESV (reference sequence). V dropped 3 bases and J dropped 3; count of bases not matched to a gene: 2. The CDR3 region has the DNA TGTGCCAGCAGCTTTAGGGGGCGCTACGAGCAGTACTTC. This gives the protein CASSFRGRYEQYF.

This chain joins TRBV5-1 and TRBJ2-2; a possible D gene is TRBD1 (7 bases). Germline CDR1 and CDR2: SGHRS and YFSETQ. Trimming shortened V by 1 base and J by 4 bases, and 14 bases separated the two germline ends. The CDR3 covers 16 residues. The CDR3 loop reads CASSLIQGRGTGELFF. CDR3 nucleotide sequence: TGCGCCAGCAGCTTGATACAGGGGCGGGGCACCGGGGAGCTGTTTTTT.

The chain links TRBV6-5 to TRBJ2-7; D unresolved. CDR3 length equals 13 residues. V was pared by 5 bases and J by 1 base, with 9 bases between. In germline, CDR1 is MNHEY, CDR2 SVGAGI. The CDR3 reads CASSMTYSYEQYF. As DNA, the CDR3 is TGTGCCAGCAGTATGACTTATTCCTACGAGCAGTACTTC.